The 6 T cell receptor beta chains reported below all come from one sample, sequenced in a study of blood T cell repertoires in COVID-19. Here immunoSEQ multiplex PCR was the method, and the copy in TCRdb shows in-frame clones only, minus some. The sample lists about 310,000 clones, roughly 90% occurring once. The sequenced material came from PBMCs or T cells enriched from blood (not recorded which). Source of these receptors: a woman aged 25 to 39 who had recovered from COVID-19.

For the CDR3, the DNA is TGCAGCGTTAGCGGGAGCGTGCCAGATACGCAGTATTTT. Its protein product is CSVSGSVPDTQYF. The genes are TRBV29-1 and TRBJ2-3; 8 bases fit TRBD2. The germline V gene has CDR1 SQVTM and CDR2 ANQGSEA. There are 13 residues in the CDR3. V shed 5 bases and J 4 bases; nucleotides not matched to a gene: 5.

The rearrangement uses TRBV19 and TRBJ2-1, with D perhaps TRBD2 (6 bases). The CDR3 has 18 residues. Germline V CDR1 and CDR2: LNHDA, SQIVND (reference sequence). Deletions cut 7 bases from V and 0 bases from J, with 22 bases between. The DNA of the CDR3 is TGTGCCAGTACCTCAAGAGGGTATGGCGGGACCTCCTACAATGAGCAGTTCTTC. As protein: CASTSRGYGGTSYNEQFF.

The chain recombines TRBV18 with TRBJ1-1; a weak D match, TRBD1 (6 bases). The CDR3 loop spans 13 amino acids. CDR1 is KGHSH and CDR2 is LQKENI in the germline V gene. Trimming took 0 bases from V and 7 from J, leaving 9 bases between them. The CDR3 loop is CASSPPGGGEAFF. The CDR3 DNA follows: TGTGCCAGCTCACCACCGGGAGGGGGTGAAGCTTTCTTT. The full variable domain, with the rest looked up from reference TRBV18 and TRBJ1-1, is NAGVMQNPRHLVRRRGQEARLRCSPMKGHSHVYWYRQLPEEGLKFMVYLQKENIIDESGMPKERFSAEFPKEGPSILRIQQVVRGDSAAYFCASSPPGGGEAFFGQGTRLTVV.

The chain joins TRBV27 to TRBJ2-1; 8 bases line up with TRBD2. The trim removed 11 bases at V and 0 bases at J, leaving 6 bases unmatched. The CDR3 has 14 residues. Per germline, CDR1 MNHEY and CDR2 SMNVEV (reference sequence). The CDR3 nucleotides read TGTGCCGCCGGGGGGGGGAGCTCCTACAATGAGCAGTTCTTC. It codes for CAAGGGSSYNEQFF.

V is TRBV2 and J is TRBJ1-5; possibly TRBD1 for D (6 bases). The germline gives CDR1 SNHLY, CDR2 FYNNEI. Trimming removed 4 bases at V and 5 bases at J, with 15 bases between. The CDR3 totals 15 residues. CDR3 sequence reads: CASSVERTVDQPQHF. In DNA form, the CDR3 reads TGTGCCAGCAGTGTGGAGAGGACAGTTGATCAGCCCCAGCATTTT.

V usage is TRBV6-6 and J usage is TRBJ2-7; a weak D match, TRBD2 (6 bases). The CDR3 loop spans 15 amino acids. Germline V CDR1 and CDR2: MNHNY, SVGAGI (reference sequence). V shed 0 bases and J shed 6 bases, with 15 bases lying between them. CDR3: CASSYSPRRGPEQYF. Here the CDR3 DNA reads TGTGCCAGCAGTTACTCGCCGAGGAGGGGCCCCGAGCAGTACTTC.